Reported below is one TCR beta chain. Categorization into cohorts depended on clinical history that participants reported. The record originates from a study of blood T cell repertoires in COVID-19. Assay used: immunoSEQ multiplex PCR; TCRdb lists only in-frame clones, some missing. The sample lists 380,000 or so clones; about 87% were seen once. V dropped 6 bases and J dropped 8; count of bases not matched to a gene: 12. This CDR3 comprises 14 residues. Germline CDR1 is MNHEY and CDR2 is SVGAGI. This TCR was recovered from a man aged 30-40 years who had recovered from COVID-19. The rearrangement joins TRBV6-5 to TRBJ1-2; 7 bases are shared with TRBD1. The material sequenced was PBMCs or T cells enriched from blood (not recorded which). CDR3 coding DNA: TGTGCCAGCAGCTACCACAGGGGAAGGGAAGGCTACACCTTC. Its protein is CASSYHRGREGYTF.